The entry that follows covers one TCR beta chain sequence. Its target is unknown. This specimen comes from a study of T-cell reconstitution after alpha-beta-depleted transplantation in children. Study outcomes and limitations: At around two months after transplant, the alpha-beta T cells were reportedly derived from several hundred expanded clones that came from non-depleted graft cells. Some patients showed high day-60 TCRbeta diversity, which derived from surviving recipient T cells and thymic progenitors. A year had passed since transplant, and T-cell counts and diversity by then came mostly from newly produced T cells.

The CDR3 loop spans 12 amino acids. Germline values: CDR1 SEHNR, CDR2 FQNEAQ (reference sequence). V lost 2 bases, J lost 10 bases, and 9 bases lay in between. Researchers prepared the TCRbeta library using unique molecular identifiers, the study reports. One entry per CDR3 protein results from TCRdb running MiXCR on the PCR reads. The sample consists of about 980,000 distinct CDR3 sequences, roughly 31% of them appearing once. The genes are TRBV7-9 and TRBJ2-1; no reliable D call. The sample here was PBMCs, mostly from graft donor cells, taken 360 days after TCRalphabeta/CD19-depleted stem cell transplant. This receptor was taken from a boy in the first two years of life who had a stem cell transplant for SCID, so the T cells may come from the graft donor. CDR3 protein: CASSLWIAEQFF. The CDR3 DNA sequence: TGTGCCAGCAGCTTATGGATCGCAGAGCAGTTCTTC.